The sequence of this T cell receptor beta chain was determined in a study of early T cells in non-severe SARS-CoV-2 infection (dated by TCRdb to about 2021). Notes on the research overall: Bulk RNA from unsorted whole blood was used for TCR sequencing, so alpha and beta chains could not be paired.

Libraries were made using 5' RACE. TCRdb lists the instrument as NextSeq 500. To correct for sequencing error and PCR bias, the TCR library protocol tagged individual cDNA molecules with unique molecular identifiers. Both TCR alpha and beta chains were sequenced, and tight co-correlation was observed between alpha and beta sequence abundances in each sample. As for the original processing: Decombinator V4 was used to perform V gene, J gene and CDR3 annotation of TCR sequences. TCRs were defined as expanded if a significant change between any two time points was detected under a Poisson model with p below 0.0001. TCR abundances were normalised to the total number of TCRs sequenced in each sample and reported as counts per million. TRAV1-2 paired with TRAJ12, TRAJ20 or TRAJ33 defined MAIT TCRs, while TRAV10 paired with TRAJ18 defined iNKT TCRs. VDJdb, accessed 1 November 2021, was searched for CMV, EBV and SARS-CoV-2 annotated TCRs, with TCRs annotated for multiple antigens excluded. TCRdb redid the processing of the public reads, applying fastp at Q25 and MiXCR, and retained in-frame beta chains. Each record represents a unique CDR3 protein, reported with the most common genes and DNA among its rows. TCRdb's processing, not the authors', yielded these V and J calls. This sample lists 70,000 or so distinct CDR3 sequences; approximately 10% were detected once. Clones ranked in the top ten supply around 6.4% of the sample.

Set within a cohort of healthcare workers in London, UK, this nested case-control study involved weekly PCR testing of nasopharyngeal swabs along with blood sampling. Healthcare workers were enrolled in the week of the UK lockdown, from 23 to 31 March 2020, and were followed every week for up to roughly 15 weeks. A word on this clonotype: Its antigen is not yet known. Base qualities are not recorded, but no much larger clone differs from it by a single base.

Overall study outcomes, separate from this receptor: VDJdb matching was skewed toward anti-spike CD8 responses, so virus-specific expansions were likely underestimated and private and CD4 specificities were missed.

The CDR3 covers 15 residues, taking in both the cysteine and the phenylalanine. The DNA shown is the 45-base CDR3, in frame from base 1. As encoded in the germline V gene (reference sequence), CDR1 is SEHNR while CDR2 is FQNEAQ. Compared with germline, V lacks 5 bases and J lacks 6 bases; bases without a gene match: 4. Source material: whole blood. The chain was built from TRBV7-9 and TRBJ2-1; TRBD2 matches 13 bases in the middle. This TCR was recovered from an adult who was a healthcare worker with PCR-confirmed SARS-CoV-2 infection or an uninfected control (not recorded which). Read as DNA, the sequence is TGTGCCAGCAGCCTACTAGCGGGAGGGCCCAATGAGCAGTTCTTC. This translates into CASSLLAGGPNEQFF.